This TCR beta chain was sequenced for a study of blood T cell repertoires in COVID-19. Study in general: Italy, Spain and the United States were the sources of the convalescent and acute COVID-19 samples. Nucleic acid was either cDNA or gDNA, and it came from T cells, B-cell-depleted T cells, or PBMCs.

A few counts support this clone. Under the authors' procedure: Nucleated cell number was recorded as an estimate derived from reference gene primer amplification. Only in-frame clones appear in the TCRdb table, and some are missing; sequencing was by immunoSEQ multiplex PCR. V, J and clone size are taken as reported in that table, and D and trimming were inferred from the DNA itself. The sample has around 43,000 clones, about 80% seen once. The CDR3 runs to 12 residues. V was shortened by 7 bases and J by 2 bases, with 6 bases between the two germline ends. Germline CDR1 reads SNHLY; CDR2 reads FYNNEI.

The J gene is TRBJ1-5, the V gene TRBV2, with no clear D. The sequence was collected from a man aged 70 or older with acute or convalescent COVID-19. The sequenced sample consisted of peripheral blood. The CDR3 DNA reads as TGTGCCAGCATGAGGGGCAATCAGCCCCAGCATTTT. Its translation is CASMRGNQPQHF.